One sample yielded the 25 T cell receptor beta chains listed below, sequenced in a study of T cells in Graves' hyperthyroidism and ophthalmopathy. The source material, RNA transcripts, was used to amplify TCR beta CDR3 regions. HTBI primers were used for first-round RT-PCR of the TCR CDR3. MiXCR, applied by TCRdb to the multiplex PCR reads, yields one record per CDR3 protein. The sample has 95,000 to 110,000 distinct CDR3 sequences, roughly 15% seen once. Specimen: blood. All receptors derive from a woman aged 45-60 years with Graves' hyperthyroidism.

The chain couples TRBV2 to TRBJ1-4, with 7 bases aligning to TRBD1. V shed 6 bases, J shed 6 bases, and the junction held 10 bases outside the gene matches. This CDR3 spans 15 amino acids. Germline V gives CDR1 SNHLY, CDR2 FYNNEI. This CDR3 reads CASREYRGKDEKLFF. In DNA, the CDR3 is TGTGCCAGCAGAGAATACAGGGGCAAGGATGAAAAACTGTTTTTT.

This clonotype was recorded at least ten times. The rearrangement uses TRBV6-1 and TRBJ1-4; D perhaps matches TRBD1 (5 bases). CDR1 is MNHNS and CDR2 is SASEGT in the germline V gene. Deletions cut 6 bases from V and 5 bases from J, with 13 bases between. This CDR3 is built from 14 residues. CDR3 sequence: CASSQGRNNEKLFF. The CDR3 DNA reads TGTGCCAGCAGCCAGGGACGGAACAATGAAAAACTGTTTTTT.

This clonotype came up once. This sequence may be a read error, since a much larger clone differs from it by one base. The chain employs TRBV29-1 and TRBJ2-7, with TRBD1 matching over 12 bases. From germline, CDR1 is SQVTM and CDR2 ANQGSEA. This CDR3 is 14 amino acids long. The J segment lost 5 bases and the V segment lost 3 bases, leaving 5 bases of the junction unmatched. The CDR3 DNA sequence: TGCAGCGTTGAGGGGGGGACAGGGGGCGACGAGCAGTACGTC. The encoded protein is CSVEGGTGGDEQYV.

There are many counts of this clonotype. The genes are TRBV28 and TRBJ2-7, with 11 bases that match TRBD2. This CDR3 has 13 amino acids. Germline CDR1 reads MDHEN; CDR2 reads SYDVKM. CDR3 residues: CASFGTSGYEQYF. CDR3 DNA sequence: TGTGCTAGCTTCGGGACTAGCGGCTACGAGCAGTACTTC. Variable domain in full (rest from reference TRBV28 and TRBJ2-7): DVKVTQSSRYLVKRTGEKVFLECVQDMDHENMFWYRQDPGLGLRLIYFSYDVKMKEKGDIPEGYSVSREKKERFSLILESASTNQTSMYLCASFGTSGYEQYFGPGTRLTVT.

Many counts were recorded for this clonotype. The chain has TRBV6-2 or TRBV6-3 and TRBJ2-3; 8 nucleotides line up with TRBD2. Losses at the gene ends were 4 bases for V and 7 bases for J; bases not matched to a gene: 7. Germline loops: CDR1 MNHEY, CDR2 SVGEGT. The CDR3 extends over 14 amino acids. The CDR3 DNA reads TGTGCCAGCAGTTCACTAGCGGTTCAGAATACGCAGTATTTT. Its translation is CASSSLAVQNTQYF.

The rearrangement links TRBV19 to TRBJ1-5; perhaps TRBD1 as D (5 bases). Looked up from germline, CDR1 is LNHDA and CDR2 is SQIVND (reference sequence). This CDR3 region has 15 residues. V dropped 1 base and J dropped 4 bases, with 11 bases sitting between them. The CDR3 is CASSIGDSTNQPQHF. For the CDR3, the DNA is TGTGCCAGTAGTATAGGAGACAGCACGAATCAGCCCCAGCATTTT.

CDR3 in amino acids: CATITGTASTDTQYF. The CDR3 DNA follows: TGTGCCACAATCACCGGGACGGCAAGCACAGATACGCAGTATTTT. The V call is TRBV10-3, the J call TRBJ2-3; the D gene could be TRBD1 or TRBD2 (5 bases each). Trimming pared 10 bases from V and 0 bases from J, leaving 17 bases between. The CDR3 sequence is 15 residues long. The germline gives CDR1 ENHRY, CDR2 SYGVKD.

This clonotype has a count of ten or more. The chain has TRBV20-1 and TRBJ1-1, with D possibly being TRBD1 (5 bases). V was cut by 2 bases and J by 2 bases, with 18 bases left in between. Germline values: CDR1 DFQATT, CDR2 SNEGSKA (reference sequence). The CDR3 sequence is 16 residues long. The CDR3 is CSARPWGWTFNTEAFF. The CDR3 DNA follows: TGCAGTGCTAGACCCTGGGGCTGGACCTTTAACACTGAAGCTTTCTTT.

In its sample, this clonotype was seen many times. CDR3 nucleotide sequence: TGTGCCAGCAGCTTAGTGGGAGGGGTCAAAAACATTCAGTACTTC. Protein: CASSLVGGVKNIQYF. This chain uses TRBV7-9 with TRBJ2-4; 7 bases are a match to TRBD2. Trimming took 1 base from V and 3 from J; bases not matched to a gene: 3. CDR1 and CDR2 (germline): SEHNR, FQNEAQ (reference sequence). This CDR3 has 15 residues.

This clonotype was observed at least ten times. The chain combines TRBV6-5 with TRBJ2-6; D may be TRBD1 or TRBD2 (5 bases each). CDR1 MNHEY and CDR2 SVGAGI come from the germline V gene. CDR3 length: 15 residues. V was shortened by 1 base and J by 2 bases, with 6 bases between the two germline ends. The CDR3 loop reads CASSYLGAGANVLTF. In DNA, the CDR3 is TGTGCCAGCAGTTACTTGGGGGCTGGGGCCAACGTCCTGACTTTC.

In this sample, this clonotype turned up many times. The junction differs from germline at one of its ends, possibly a read error. The CDR3, as DNA: TGCAGTGCTAGAGATACAGGACAGGGGGCTGGGAACACCATATATTTT. Protein product: CSARDTGQGAGNTIYF. The chain is built from TRBV20-1 and TRBJ1-3; 11 bases fit TRBD1. The length of the CDR3 is 16 residues. Per the germline V gene, CDR1 is DFQATT and CDR2 is SNEGSKA (reference sequence).

In its sample, this clonotype was seen a few times. The chain has TRBV29-1 and TRBJ2-7, with D possibly called TRBD1 or TRBD2 (5 bases each). V lost 4 bases and J 3 bases, leaving 13 bases between the germline ends. The CDR3 is 13 amino acids. CDR1 and CDR2 from the germline V gene are SQVTM and ANQGSEA. The CDR3 loop is CSVGKGDLYEQYF. CDR3 DNA: TGCAGCGTTGGTAAAGGGGACCTCTACGAGCAGTACTTC.

This clonotype has ten or more counts. The gene calls are TRBV3-1 and TRBJ2-2; TRBD2 agrees at 7 bases. Germline trimming cut 2 bases from V and 7 bases from J; bases unmatched to any gene: 7. The V gene's germline CDR1 is LGHDT and CDR2 YNNKEL (reference sequence). The CDR3 covers 15 residues. The CDR3 region has the DNA TGTGCCAGCAGCCAAACCGGACTAGTTGGCGGGGAGCTGTTTTTT. Its translation is CASSQTGLVGGELFF.

This clonotype showed up many times. The V gene is TRBV19, the J gene TRBJ2-1; TRBD1 is a possible D gene (7 bases). The CDR3 consists of 13 residues. Trimming pared 6 bases from V and 6 bases from J, leaving 12 bases between. CDR1 is LNHDA, CDR2 SQIVND, per germline (reference sequence). CDR3 region: CASRAQGGNEQFF. The CDR3 DNA sequence: TGTGCCAGTAGGGCTCAGGGGGGCAATGAGCAGTTCTTC.

This clonotype was detected many times. A junction end diverges from the germline sequence, so it may reflect a read error. The CDR3 coding sequence is TGTGCCAGCAGTAATCCCAACACCGGGGAGCTGTTTTTT. This codes for CASSNPNTGELFF. The chain couples TRBV19 to TRBJ2-2; no definite D call. Germline V CDR1 and CDR2: LNHDA, SQIVND (reference sequence). The length of the CDR3 is 13 residues.

The table lists this clonotype with many counts. The chain has TRBV15 and TRBJ1-2; D not certain. Looked up from germline, CDR1 is LNHNV and CDR2 is YYDKDF (reference sequence). V was pared by 5 bases and J by 2 bases, with 15 bases between. This CDR3 is 15 amino acids long. This CDR3 reads CATSLGGRLNYGYTF. In nucleotides, the CDR3 is TGTGCCACCAGCTTAGGAGGGCGGTTAAACTATGGCTACACCTTC. Variable domain in full (rest from reference TRBV15 and TRBJ1-2): DAMVIQNPRYQVTQFGKPVTLSCSQTLNHNVMYWYQQKSSQAPKLLFHYYDKDFNNEADTPDNFQSRRPNTSFCFLDIRSPGLGDTAMYLCATSLGGRLNYGYTFGSGTRLTVV.

This clonotype appeared many times. This chain links TRBV27 with TRBJ2-2, with 11 bases fitting TRBD2. Trimming removed 5 bases from V and 5 bases from J; junction bases left unmatched: 7. Germline V gene data show CDR1 as MNHEY and CDR2 as SMNVEV (reference sequence). The CDR3 spans 16 residues. The CDR3 is CASSLLAGGGTGELFF. DNA for the CDR3: TGTGCCAGCAGTCTGCTAGCGGGAGGAGGAACCGGGGAGCTGTTTTTT.

The sample holds many counts of this clonotype. V is TRBV5-1 and J is TRBJ2-2; no definite D call. Germline loops: CDR1 SGHRS, CDR2 YFSETQ. The CDR3 contains 15 residues. The V end lost 1 base, the J end lost 1 base, and 8 bases lay between the germline ends. The CDR3 region is CASSLISWNTGELFF. The CDR3 nucleotides read TGCGCCAGCAGCTTGATTTCCTGGAACACCGGGGAGCTGTTTTTT.

The sample holds many counts of this clonotype. The chain recombines TRBV27 with TRBJ1-1; no reliable D call. This CDR3 spans 14 amino acids. Trimming removed 5 bases from V and 3 bases from J, with 13 bases in between. The germline V gene encodes CDR1 MNHEY and CDR2 SMNVEV (reference sequence). CDR3 nucleotides: TGTGCCAGCAGTGTGGCCTATGGGGACACTGAAGCTTTCTTT. As protein: CASSVAYGDTEAFF.

In its sample, this clonotype was seen many times. The genes are TRBV7-9 and TRBJ2-1; 10 bases line up with TRBD2. Losses at the gene ends were 2 bases for V and 7 bases for J; bases not matched to a gene: 14. This CDR3 has 18 residues. The germline V gene encodes CDR1 SEHNR and CDR2 FQNEAQ (reference sequence). CDR3 bases: TGTGCCAGCAGCTTACCTAGCGGGAGTTCGTATGAGAGGAATGAGCAGTTCTTC. This translates into CASSLPSGSSYERNEQFF.

This clonotype was observed many times. The chain links TRBV10-3 to TRBJ2-5; TRBD1 is a possible D gene (7 bases). The germline V and J ends were trimmed by 0 bases and 5 bases, with 22 bases remaining between them. The germline V gene has CDR1 ENHRY and CDR2 SYGVKD. CDR3 size: 18 residues. In DNA, the CDR3 is TGTGCCATCAGTGAGTCAAACCCCTCAGGGGGGAAGTGGGAGACCCAGTACTTC. Amino acids: CAISESNPSGGKWETQYF.

The gene calls are TRBV19 and TRBJ2-5, with 7 bases aligning to TRBD1. CDR3 length equals 14 residues. CDR1 and CDR2 from the germline V gene are LNHDA and SQIVND (reference sequence). The V segment lost 8 bases and the J segment 2 bases; nucleotides outside the gene matches: 8. CDR3 amino acids: CASALGQEQETQYF. CDR3 nucleotide sequence: TGTGCCAGTGCACTCGGACAGGAGCAAGAGACCCAGTACTTC.

This chain links TRBV12-3 or TRBV12-4 with TRBJ2-7; D is perhaps TRBD2 (6 bases). The CDR3 is 14 amino acids. Trimming shortened V by 3 bases and J by 6 bases, and 15 bases separated the two germline ends. Here the CDR3 reads CASSLDRTTCEQYF. The CDR3 DNA follows: TGTGCCAGCAGTTTGGATCGGACTACCTGCGAGCAGTACTTC.

This clonotype appeared many times. The CDR3 sequence is CASSLRTGTEETQYF. The CDR3 DNA follows: TGTGCCAGCAGCTTACGGACAGGGACAGAAGAGACCCAGTACTTC. This rearrangement joins TRBV9 to TRBJ2-5, with 8 bases fitting TRBD1. Germline trimming cut 4 bases from V and 3 bases from J; bases unmatched to any gene: 8. Per germline, CDR1 SGDLS and CDR2 YYNGEE. The CDR3 length is 15 residues.

This clonotype was recorded a few times. This chain connects TRBV6-1 to TRBJ2-4; TRBD2 is a possible D gene (5 bases). CDR1 is MNHNS, CDR2 SASEGT, per germline. The germline V and J ends were trimmed by 6 bases and 0 bases, with 15 bases remaining between them. The CDR3 has 16 residues. The CDR3 loop reads CASSQGGSIAKNIQYF. As DNA, the CDR3 is TGTGCCAGCAGCCAAGGCGGGTCCATAGCCAAAAACATTCAGTACTTC.